One sample yielded the 3 T cell receptor beta chains listed below, sequenced in a study of regulatory T cells in long-lasting Graves disease. Time point: newly diagnosed GD, antithyroid drugs for less than 3 months. The authors made the TCR library using RNA they extracted from PBMCs. The TCR beta library used iRepertoire HTBI primers with Arm-PCR amplification of CDR3. Using its own MiXCR run on the multiplex PCR reads, TCRdb lists one record per CDR3 protein. The top ten clones hold approximately 17% of a sample with over 350,000 distinct CDR3 sequences, around 15% of them seen once. In addition, the sample was reused for a study of T cells in Graves' hyperthyroidism and ophthalmopathy.

The sample consisted of peripheral blood mononuclear cells (PBMCs), taken at new diagnosis, from a patient treated with antithyroid drugs. These receptors were taken from a woman aged 45 to 65 with Graves disease.

The rearrangement uses TRBV12-3 or TRBV12-4 and TRBJ1-5; D unresolved. This CDR3 is built from 14 residues. V was clipped by 5 bases and J by 9 bases, with 17 bases between them. CDR3 bases: TGTGCCAGCAGTCCGAGGACCTCTGCAAGGCCCCAGCATTTT. Amino acid sequence: CASSPRTSARPQHF.

The sample holds many counts of this clonotype. The rearrangement joins TRBV11-1 to TRBJ2-3; possible D gene TRBD2, 6 bases. The V gene lost 8 bases and the J gene lost 2 bases, with 14 bases spanning the gap. This CDR3 comprises 14 residues. CDR1 SGHAT and CDR2 FQDESV come from the germline V gene (reference sequence). The CDR3 coding sequence is TGTGCCAGCGACGGGACTCCCGCCACAGATACGCAGTATTTT. Translating it yields CASDGTPATDTQYF.

V usage is TRBV14 and J usage is TRBJ1-6, with D perhaps TRBD1 (6 bases). The ends were cut back, 1 base at V and 9 bases at J, with 13 bases in the middle. The CDR3 is made up of 15 amino acids. The V gene's germline CDR1 is SGHDN and CDR2 FVKESK. The CDR3 DNA sequence: TGTGCCAGCAGCCAAGTGGGAGGGGGGAGTTCACCCCTCCACTTT. It translates to CASSQVGGGSSPLHF.